This TCR beta chain is drawn from a study of cytomegalovirus exposure and HLA in healthy donors. Study-level points and caveats: A link between a missense DCLRE1C variant and TCR beta V- and J-gene trimming emerged from a later analysis. Earlier results showed most TCR beta V segments being productive about 87% or about 30% of the time.

This CDR3 is built from 16 residues. Germline trimming cut 1 base from V and 7 bases from J; bases unmatched to any gene: 5. Germline V gives CDR1 SGHRS, CDR2 YFSETQ. Notes on this clone: What it recognizes is unknown.

PCR involved 60 Vbeta and 13 Jbeta primers. Produced via immunoSEQ multiplex PCR; TCRdb's table is partial and in-frame only. The sample includes 130,000 to 150,000 clones, 72% of them seen just once. The chain has TRBV5-1 and TRBJ2-1; 13 bases are a match to TRBD2. The sample was PBMCs. This TCR came from a man aged 40-55 years in good health and CMV-seronegative. CDR3 region: CASSLRLAGGSNEQFF. The DNA of the CDR3 is TGCGCCAGCAGCTTGCGACTAGCGGGAGGCTCGAATGAGCAGTTCTTC. Using reference TRBV5-1 and TRBJ2-1 for the parts outside the CDR3, the full variable domain is KAGVTQTPRYLIKTRGQQVTLSCSPISGHRSVSWYQQTPGQGLQFLFEYFSETQRNKGNFPGRFSGRQFSNSRSEMNVSTLELGDSALYLCASSLRLAGGSNEQFFGPGTRLTVL.